Listed here are 24 T cell receptor beta chains from one sample, sequenced in a study of T cell repertoires in cytomegalovirus infection. TCRdb called the reads again in MiXCR, with one record for every CDR3 protein. The sample shows almost 300,000 distinct CDR3 sequences, around 9.1% of them seen only once. The specimen was PBMCs. The receptor set was obtained from a human donor in good health (CMV status not recorded). Some clones in this sample may be carry-over from other donors' samples.

The rearrangement uses TRBV20-1 and TRBJ2-3; D might be TRBD2 (5 bases). Trimming took off 1 base at V and 1 base at J, with 9 bases between the two ends. CDR3 length equals 14 residues. Germline values: CDR1 DFQATT, CDR2 SNEGSKA (reference sequence). The CDR3 coding sequence is TGCAGTGCTAGAGTAAAGGGAGGCACAGATACGCAGTATTTT. Amino acid sequence: CSARVKGGTDTQYF.

This clonotype showed up many times. The chain recombines TRBV6-5 with TRBJ1-1; no clear D. V shed 3 bases and J shed 5 bases, with 13 bases lying between them. This CDR3 is 14 amino acids long. CDR1 is MNHEY and CDR2 is SVGAGI in the germline V gene. The CDR3 sequence is CASSYPTIGTEAFF. The DNA of the CDR3 is TGTGCCAGCAGTTATCCCACCATCGGGACTGAAGCTTTCTTT.

This clonotype has just a few counts. The V call is TRBV14, the J call TRBJ2-1; no reliable D call. Germline-derived CDR1 and CDR2 are SGHDN and FVKESK. Between the trimmed V and J ends, which lost 0 bases and 0 bases, there was a span of 9 bases. There are 16 residues in the CDR3. The CDR3 loop is CASSQDSRNSYNEQFF. The CDR3, as DNA: TGTGCCAGCAGCCAAGATAGCCGAAACTCCTACAATGAGCAGTTCTTC. Variable domain in full (rest from reference TRBV14 and TRBJ2-1): EAGVTQFPSHSVIEKGQTVTLRCDPISGHDNLYWYRRVMGKEIKFLLHFVKESKQDESGMPNNRFLAERTGGTYSTLKVQPAELEDSGVYFCASSQDSRNSYNEQFFGPGTRLTVL.

This clonotype was counted many times. The chain recombines TRBV7-3 with TRBJ2-2; tentatively, D is TRBD2 (5 bases). V dropped 1 base and J dropped 0 bases, with 9 bases sitting between them. CDR1 and CDR2 (germline): SGHTA, FQGTGA. CDR3 length: 16 amino acids. The CDR3 nucleotides read TGTGCCAGCAGCTTAAGGAGAGGGACGAACACCGGGGAGCTGTTTTTT. Protein sequence: CASSLRRGTNTGELFF.

This clonotype was seen repeatedly, ten times or more. This chain links TRBV29-1 with TRBJ1-1; TRBD1 matches 9 bases. CDR3 length: 13 amino acids. Germline lookup yields CDR1 SQVTM and CDR2 ANQGSEA. V lost 4 bases to trimming and J lost 3 bases; unmatched junction nucleotides: 3. CDR3 sequence (DNA): TGCAGCGTTGTTGGGACAGGGCACACTGAAGCTTTCTTT. Its translation is CSVVGTGHTEAFF.

As to this clonotype: This clone may be a read error of a much larger clone one base away. The rearrangement uses TRBV24-1 and TRBJ2-2, with D perhaps matching TRBD1 (6 bases). The CDR3 covers 14 residues. Germline values: CDR1 KGHDR, CDR2 SFDVKD. Deletions cut 7 bases from V and 11 bases from J, with 19 bases between. The CDR3 DNA reads as TGTGCCACCAGGAGGGCAGGGGAACTCGGCGAGCTGTTTTTT. Its translation is CATRRAGELGELFF.

V usage is TRBV15 and J usage is TRBJ2-5, with D uncertain. V dropped 5 bases and J dropped 0 bases, with 7 bases sitting between them. Germline CDR1 reads LNHNV; CDR2 reads YYDKDF (reference sequence). The CDR3 is 13 residues long. The CDR3 here is CATSGFDQETQYF. CDR3 in DNA: TGTGCCACCAGCGGATTCGACCAAGAGACCCAGTACTTC.

This clonotype was detected only a few times. The CDR3 sequence: CSAILARGDNEQFF. In DNA form, the CDR3 reads TGCAGTGCCATATTAGCCAGGGGTGACAATGAGCAGTTCTTC. J is TRBJ2-1 and V is TRBV20-1; a weak D match, TRBD1 (6 bases). CDR1 and CDR2 (germline): DFQATT, SNEGSKA (reference sequence). V gave up 6 bases and J gave up 5 bases, with 17 bases separating them. The CDR3 totals 14 residues.

This clonotype was seen repeatedly, ten times or more. The rearrangement links TRBV7-9 to TRBJ1-1, with a possible D match to TRBD1 (5 bases). Per the germline V gene, CDR1 is SEHNR and CDR2 is FQNEAQ (reference sequence). V was clipped by 5 bases and J by 2 bases, with 12 bases between them. The CDR3 is made up of 14 amino acids. The CDR3 DNA is TGTGCCAGCAGCCCTGAGGGGACCAACACTGAAGCTTTCTTT. Its protein is CASSPEGTNTEAFF.

In its sample, this clonotype was seen a few times. The chain carries TRBV20-1 and TRBJ1-6; D is undetermined. The germline CDR1 and CDR2 sequences are DFQATT and SNEGSKA (reference sequence). V shed 7 bases and J shed 4 bases, with 17 bases lying between them. CDR3 length: 15 amino acids. CDR3 residues: CSVKLGGAYNSPLHF. CDR3 DNA sequence: TGCAGTGTAAAACTTGGAGGAGCTTATAATTCACCCCTCCACTTT.

V is TRBV13 and J is TRBJ1-4, with D maybe TRBD1 (6 bases). This CDR3 is 14 amino acids long. V was pared by 5 bases and J by 3 bases, with 10 bases between. The germline V gene has CDR1 PRHDT and CDR2 FYEKMQ (reference sequence). Here the CDR3 DNA reads TGTGCCAGCAGCAACAGGGAGGCTAATGAAAAACTGTTTTTT. Amino acid sequence: CASSNREANEKLFF.

This clonotype was picked up a small number of times. The chain links TRBV20-1 to TRBJ1-4; D uncertain. Trimming took off 6 bases at V and 6 bases at J, with 14 bases between the two ends. This CDR3 has 13 residues. CDR1 and CDR2 from the germline V gene are DFQATT and SNEGSKA (reference sequence). The CDR3 here is CSALSASYEKLFF. DNA of the CDR3: TGCAGTGCCCTCTCGGCTAGCTATGAAAAACTGTTTTTT.

This clonotype was counted only a few times. CDR3 sequence: CASRRVSTGELFF. The CDR3, as DNA: TGTGCCAGCAGACGGGTTTCCACCGGGGAGCTGTTTTTT. The chain joins TRBV3-1 to TRBJ2-2; D gene unclear. The germline V and J ends were trimmed by 6 bases and 4 bases, with 9 bases remaining between them. The germline V gene has CDR1 LGHDT and CDR2 YNNKEL (reference sequence). This CDR3 has 13 residues. Looking up the rest from reference TRBV3-1 and TRBJ2-2 gives the full variable domain: DTAVSQTPKYLVTQMGNDKSIKCEQNLGHDTMYWYKQDSKKFLKIMFSYNNKELIINETVPNRFSPKSPDKAHLNLHINSLELGDSAVYFCASRRVSTGELFFGEGSRLTVL.

This rearrangement joins TRBV10-3 to TRBJ2-1, with TRBD2 matching 9 bases. CDR3 length: 14 amino acids. Per the germline V gene, CDR1 is ENHRY and CDR2 is SYGVKD. With V trimmed by 7 bases and J by 6 bases, 7 bases remained unmatched. The CDR3 DNA sequence: TGTGCCATCAAAGTCACTAGCGGGTCCAATGAGCAGTTCTTC. Protein: CAIKVTSGSNEQFF.

This clonotype was observed many times. The genes are TRBV5-1 and TRBJ1-2; 10 bases fit TRBD1. Germline V gene lookup returns CDR1 SGHRS and CDR2 YFSETQ. V lost 3 bases, J lost 6 bases, and 11 bases stayed unmatched. CDR3 size: 16 residues. The CDR3 DNA follows: TGCGCCAGCAGCTCTGGAACAAGACAGGGGGCTGATGGCTACACCTTC. It yields the protein CASSSGTRQGADGYTF.

This clonotype has ten or more counts. The rearrangement uses TRBV7-9 and TRBJ2-5; D gene uncertain. The germline gives CDR1 SEHNR, CDR2 FQNEAQ (reference sequence). The germline V and J ends were trimmed by 4 bases and 2 bases, with 11 bases remaining between them. The CDR3 consists of 14 residues. CDR3 sequence reads: CASSSFAPQETQYF. The CDR3 nucleotides read TGTGCCAGCAGCTCCTTCGCCCCGCAAGAGACCCAGTACTTC.

This clonotype was seen ten or more times. The gene calls are TRBV20-1 and TRBJ1-6, with D maybe TRBD1 (6 bases). Looked up from germline, CDR1 is DFQATT and CDR2 is SNEGSKA (reference sequence). The CDR3 is 14 amino acids. The V gene lost 1 base and the J gene lost 8 bases, with 12 bases spanning the gap. CDR3 bases: TGCAGTGCTAGAGGGGACATCCTCTATTCACCCCTCCACTTT. Its translation: CSARGDILYSPLHF.

This clonotype has at least ten counts. This chain connects TRBV12-3 or TRBV12-4 to TRBJ2-1, with D tentatively TRBD2 (5 bases). CDR3 length: 16 amino acids. V was clipped by 3 bases and J by 1 base, with 13 bases between them. In DNA, the CDR3 is TGTGCCAGCAGTTTCCGGGGTGGGAAGTCCTACAATGAGCAGTTCTTC. Its translation: CASSFRGGKSYNEQFF.

This clonotype was detected many times. The V call is TRBV18, the J call TRBJ1-1; D perhaps matches TRBD1 (5 bases). V was pared by 3 bases and J by 6 bases, with 17 bases between. Germline V CDR1 and CDR2: KGHSH, LQKENI. This CDR3 region has 15 residues. CDR3 in amino acids: CASSPGKSTGSEAFF. As DNA, the CDR3 is TGTGCCAGCTCACCCGGAAAATCTACAGGTTCTGAAGCTTTCTTT.

This clonotype occurred many times. J is TRBJ2-5 and V is TRBV24-1, with a tentative D call TRBD2 (5 bases). V lost 4 bases and J lost 7, with 15 bases in between. Germline CDR1 and CDR2: KGHDR and SFDVKD. The CDR3 is 14 residues long. CDR3 coding DNA: TGTGCCACCAGTGACGGACTCGACTTGGGGACCCAGTACTTC. Its protein product is CATSDGLDLGTQYF.

This clonotype came up many times. V usage is TRBV28 and J usage is TRBJ1-5; TRBD1 agrees at 7 bases. Germline V gives CDR1 MDHEN, CDR2 SYDVKM. The CDR3 sequence is 15 residues long. The ends lost 6 bases at V and 6 bases at J; junction bases unmatched: 11. CDR3 loop: CASSMTGSPIQPQHF. The CDR3 DNA is TGTGCCAGCAGCATGACAGGGTCCCCTATTCAGCCCCAGCATTTT. Together with reference TRBV28 and TRBJ1-5, the CDR3 gives the full variable domain: DVKVTQSSRYLVKRTGEKVFLECVQDMDHENMFWYRQDPGLGLRLIYFSYDVKMKEKGDIPEGYSVSREKKERFSLILESASTNQTSMYLCASSMTGSPIQPQHFGDGTRLSIL.

The table lists this clonotype with many counts. The rearrangement uses TRBV7-9 and TRBJ1-1; 7 nucleotides agree with TRBD1. The CDR3 covers 15 residues. The J segment lost 8 bases and the V segment lost 2 bases, leaving 11 bases of the junction unmatched. CDR1 and CDR2 from the germline V gene are SEHNR and FQNEAQ (reference sequence). This chain's CDR3 is CASSLTGAIAYEAFF. The CDR3 DNA reads as TGTGCCAGCAGCTTAACAGGGGCCATAGCCTACGAAGCTTTCTTT.

Regarding this clonotype: At one of its ends the junction is not consistent with the germline gene, which may arise from a read error. The V gene is TRBV29-1, the J gene TRBJ1-1; D might be TRBD1 (6 bases). The CDR3 extends over 15 amino acids. Germline V gives CDR1 SQVTM, CDR2 ANQGSEA. The CDR3 loop is CGVEEGGRGSTEAFF. In DNA form, the CDR3 reads TGCGGCGTTGAAGAAGGGGGGCGAGGGTCCACTGAAGCTTTCTTT. Using reference TRBV29-1 and TRBJ1-1 for the parts outside the CDR3, the full variable domain is SAVISQKPSRDICQRGTSLTIQCQVDSQVTMMFWYRQQPGQSLTLIATANQGSEATYESGFVIDKFPISRPNLTFSTLTVSNMSPEDSSIYLCGVEEGGRGSTEAFFGQGTRLTVV.

The V call is TRBV6-6, the J call TRBJ1-1, with D uncertain. Trimming cost V 7 bases and J 4 bases, with 22 bases left between them. This CDR3 region has 16 residues. Germline V CDR1 and CDR2: MNHNY, SVGAGI (reference sequence). The DNA for the CDR3 is TGTGCCAGCAACCTTAGGGAGGATGTTTTTGTCACTGAAGCTTTCTTT. This sequence encodes CASNLREDVFVTEAFF.